These 15 T cell receptor beta chains originate from one sample sequenced in a study of cytomegalovirus exposure and HLA in healthy donors. The PCR employed 60 Vbeta primers together with 13 Jbeta primers. Produced via immunoSEQ multiplex PCR; TCRdb's table is partial and in-frame only. The repertoire holds tens of thousands of clones, with under 80% as singletons. The sample taken for sequencing was PBMCs. All receptors come from a man aged 30 to 39 in good health and CMV-seropositive.

The genes are TRBV7-2 and TRBJ2-3; 7 bases are a match to TRBD1. The V gene end was trimmed by 4 bases and the J gene end by 5 bases; junction bases not matched to a gene: 6. The CDR3 runs to 14 residues. Germline CDR1 SGHTA, CDR2 FQGNSA. CDR3 protein: CASSSGQVIDTQYF. CDR3 nucleotides: TGTGCCAGCAGCTCTGGACAGGTAATAGATACGCAGTATTTT.

The chain recombines TRBV5-1 with TRBJ1-6; D remains ambiguous. The CDR3 covers 15 residues. V gave up 4 bases and J gave up 1 base, with 9 bases separating them. Germline V gene lookup returns CDR1 SGHRS and CDR2 YFSETQ. As DNA, the CDR3 is TGCGCCAGCAGCCCGGGGAGGTCCTATAATTCACCCCTCCACTTT. Encoded protein: CASSPGRSYNSPLHF.

V is TRBV28 and J is TRBJ2-7, with 8 positions matching TRBD2. The V and J ends lost 3 bases and 2 bases, in that order; junction bases with no gene match: 6. The CDR3 runs to 15 residues. Germline lookup yields CDR1 MDHEN and CDR2 SYDVKM. The CDR3 here is CASSLRAGGTYEQYF. DNA for the CDR3: TGTGCCAGCAGTTTGAGGGCGGGGGGAACCTACGAGCAGTACTTC. The full variable domain, completed using reference TRBV28 and TRBJ2-7, is DVKVTQSSRYLVKRTGEKVFLECVQDMDHENMFWYRQDPGLGLRLIYFSYDVKMKEKGDIPEGYSVSREKKERFSLILESASTNQTSMYLCASSLRAGGTYEQYFGPGTRLTVT.

This sequence joins TRBV18 and TRBJ1-2; D may be TRBD1 (6 bases). Germline values: CDR1 KGHSH, CDR2 LQKENI. CDR3 length equals 15 residues. V was cut by 3 bases and J by 2 bases, with 13 bases left in between. DNA for the CDR3: TGTGCCAGCTCACCCATTATTGGGACAAACTATGGCTACACCTTC. It codes for CASSPIIGTNYGYTF.

This chain connects TRBV18 to TRBJ2-1, with TRBD1 identical over 8 bases. V lost 3 bases and J lost 14; bases outside the gene matches: 12. The length of the CDR3 is 14 residues. CDR1 and CDR2 from the germline V gene are KGHSH and LQKENI. The CDR3 DNA reads as TGTGCCAGCTCACCTGGGGTGAGGGACAGGAGTAAGTTCTTC. Amino acid sequence: CASSPGVRDRSKFF.

This sequence joins TRBV30 and TRBJ1-3, with D possibly matching TRBD1 (5 bases). With 1 base removed from V and 4 bases from J, the gap between germline ends came to 8 bases. Per germline, CDR1 GTSNPN and CDR2 SVGIG (reference sequence). The CDR3 has 13 amino acids. CDR3 coding DNA: TGTGCCTGGAGTGAGACAGTAGGAAACACCATATATTTT. As protein: CAWSETVGNTIYF.

This CDR3 reads CASSLVAGANVLTF. DNA of the CDR3: TGCGCCAGCAGCTTGGTAGCCGGGGCCAACGTCCTGACTTTC. The V gene is TRBV5-1, the J gene TRBJ2-6; no firm D call. Trimming removed 0 bases at V and 4 bases at J, with 5 bases between. The length of the CDR3 is 14 residues. CDR1 and CDR2 from the germline V gene are SGHRS and YFSETQ.

This clone came up a few times. This rearrangement joins TRBV2 to TRBJ1-5; 8 nucleotides agree with TRBD1. The CDR3 is 15 residues long. Germline loops: CDR1 SNHLY, CDR2 FYNNEI. The J segment lost 1 base and the V segment lost 7 bases, leaving 6 bases of the junction unmatched. The CDR3 region is CASTLTGASNQPQHF. The DNA for the CDR3 is TGTGCCAGCACTCTGACAGGGGCCAGCAATCAGCCCCAGCATTTT.

The genes are TRBV11-1 and TRBJ1-4; D may be TRBD1 (5 bases). CDR1 SGHAT and CDR2 FQDESV come from the germline V gene (reference sequence). This CDR3 comprises 14 residues. Trimming removed 4 bases at V and 8 bases at J, with 14 bases between. The CDR3 region has the DNA TGTGCCAGCAGCTCGACAGCCTGGGGCGAAAAACTGTTTTTT. Translated: CASSSTAWGEKLFF.

This chain connects TRBV5-1 to TRBJ2-5, with 7 bases aligning to TRBD2. V dropped 1 base and J dropped 1; count of bases not matched to a gene: 7. Per the germline V gene, CDR1 is SGHRS and CDR2 is YFSETQ. The CDR3 is 16 residues long. CDR3 bases: TGCGCCAGCAGCTTGCAGCCTAGCGGATCCCAAGAGACCCAGTACTTC. Translating it yields CASSLQPSGSQETQYF.

V is TRBV7-2 and J is TRBJ2-1; the D gene is possibly TRBD2 (6 bases). V lost 3 bases to trimming and J lost 4 bases, with 7 bases between them. Germline V gives CDR1 SGHTA, CDR2 FQGNSA. The CDR3 is made up of 13 amino acids. CDR3 nucleotides: TGTGCCAGCAGCTTCGGGGGATACAATGAGCAGTTCTTC. Translation: CASSFGGYNEQFF.

The chain recombines TRBV5-4 with TRBJ2-7; TRBD1 aligns across 7 bases. The CDR3 totals 14 residues. After removal of 3 bases from V and 4 bases from J, the junction contained 7 bases not matched to a gene. In germline, CDR1 is SGHNT, CDR2 YYREEE (reference sequence). The CDR3 DNA reads TGTGCCAGCAGCTCCCGGGACAGAGATTACGAGCAGTACTTC. Translated: CASSSRDRDYEQYF. Filled out from reference TRBV5-4 and TRBJ2-7, the complete variable domain reads ETGVTQSPTHLIKTRGQQVTLRCSSQSGHNTVSWYQQALGQGPQFIFQYYREEENGRGNFPPRFSGLQFPNYSSELNVNALELDDSALYLCASSSRDRDYEQYFGPGTRLTVT.

The rearrangement uses TRBV4-2 and TRBJ1-2; D is perhaps TRBD1 (5 bases). Per germline, CDR1 LGHNA and CDR2 YNFKEQ. Trimming left V 7 bases short and J 5 bases short, with 17 bases between. The CDR3 totals 14 residues. This CDR3 reads CASTQGGDFYGYTF. The CDR3 DNA is TGTGCCAGCACCCAGGGAGGGGACTTTTATGGCTACACCTTC.

This clone was counted once. The chain carries TRBV30 and TRBJ2-7; D is possibly TRBD1 (5 bases). Germline V gene sequence: CDR1 GTSNPN, CDR2 SVGIG (reference sequence). Trimming took off 3 bases at V and 2 bases at J, with 14 bases between the two ends. The CDR3 loop spans 14 amino acids. CDR3 protein: CAWSTSVGPYEQYF. The CDR3 DNA is TGTGCCTGGAGCACGTCGGTGGGGCCCTACGAGCAGTACTTC.

This clone has just a few counts. This sequence joins TRBV9 and TRBJ1-1, with D possibly TRBD1 on 5 matching bases. V lost 1 base to trimming and J lost 6 bases, with 13 bases between them. The CDR3 totals 14 residues. Germline-derived CDR1 and CDR2 are SGDLS and YYNGEE. The CDR3 loop reads CASSVRPGGSEAFF. The CDR3 coding sequence is TGTGCCAGCAGCGTACGTCCGGGGGGATCTGAAGCTTTCTTT. The full variable domain, its missing parts supplied by reference TRBV9 and TRBJ1-1, is DSGVTQTPKHLITATGQRVTLRCSPRSGDLSVYWYQQSLDQGLQFLIQYYNGEERAKGNILERFSAQQFPDLHSELNLSSLELGDSALYFCASSVRPGGSEAFFGQGTRLTVV.